This record looks at one T cell receptor beta chain sequence and its context. Its antigen is undetermined. The PCR employed 60 Vbeta primers together with 13 Jbeta primers. The table came from immunoSEQ multiplex PCR; TCRdb's copy has only in-frame clones and leaves some out. The sample has about 110,000 clones; 65% to 80% are singletons. Each donor's status was that of a healthy bone marrow donor. Donors were ostensibly healthy at sampling, although undocumented immune exposures were probable. Trimming at V came to 5 bases and at J to 8 bases, leaving 2 bases not matched to a gene. The germline CDR1 and CDR2 sequences are LGHNT and FRNRAP. The CDR3 contains 14 residues. This entry is derived from a study of cytomegalovirus exposure and HLA in healthy donors. Overall study findings and caveats: Follow-up analysis later connected one missense variant in DCLRE1C with trimming of TCR beta V- and J-genes. Sequencing likely generated an artifact that appeared as a cluster of highly shared sequence variants.

Material: PBMCs. The clonotype originates from a woman aged 40 to 50 in good health and CMV-seronegative. The rearrangement joins TRBV12-5 to TRBJ2-1; 14 nucleotides match TRBD2. CDR3: CASGPGLAGDEQFF. CDR3 nucleotide sequence: TGTGCTAGTGGTCCGGGACTAGCGGGGGATGAGCAGTTCTTC.